A selection of T cell receptor beta chains follows, all from one sample in a study of blood T cell repertoires in COVID-19. Produced via immunoSEQ multiplex PCR; TCRdb's table is partial and in-frame only. The sample includes hundreds of thousands of clones, 88% of them seen just once. Material: peripheral blood. The receptors derive from a woman in her 70s with COVID-19, enrolled during active disease. CDR3s include the opening cysteine and the closing phenylalanine or tryptophan. A D gene is named only where the DNA matches it firmly. Size is omitted from some rows. Given values are once, few, many or a class for expanded clones.

CDR3aa	CDR3nt	d_gene	v_gene	abundance	j_gene
CASSSSPGVSNQPQHF	TGTGCCAGCAGCAGCTCTCCAGGGGTAAGCAATCAGCCCCAGCATTTT	NA	TRBV21-1	NA	TRBJ1-5
CASSTPVNTEAFF	TGTGCCAGCAGCACCCCAGTGAACACTGAAGCTTTCTTT	NA	TRBV7-9	NA	TRBJ1-1
CASTPGGNEQFF	TGTGCCAGCACCCCAGGGGGTAATGAGCAGTTCTTC	TRBD1	TRBV12-3/TRBV12-4	NA	TRBJ2-1
CASSLDRTGSDYGYTF	TGCGCCAGCAGCTTGGACCGGACAGGGAGTGACTATGGCTACACCTTC	TRBD1	TRBV5-1	NA	TRBJ1-2
CSVDTSGGSTDTQYF	TGCAGCGTAGATACTAGCGGGGGGTCCACAGATACGCAGTATTTT	TRBD2	TRBV29-1	NA	TRBJ2-3
CASRGGGTAYGYTF	TGTGCCAGCAGGGGCGGAGGGACCGCCTATGGCTACACCTTC	NA	TRBV5-6	NA	TRBJ1-2
CASTAGFEPLHF	TGTGCCAGTACGGCGGGATTCGAGCCCCTCCACTTT	NA	TRBV19	NA	TRBJ1-6
CASRTGGGFETQYF	TGTGCCAGTAGGACAGGGGGAGGGTTCGAGACCCAGTACTTC	TRBD1	TRBV11-1	few	TRBJ2-5
CASSVEGVETQYF	TGTGCCAGCAGCGTAGAAGGGGTAGAGACCCAGTACTTC	NA	TRBV9	NA	TRBJ2-5
CASSATGSYEQYF	TGTGCCAGCAGTGCCACAGGGTCCTACGAGCAGTACTTC	NA	TRBV6-6	NA	TRBJ2-7
CASSLVGEVDGAFF	TGCGCCAGCAGCTTGGTCGGAGAGGTGGATGGAGCTTTCTTT	NA	TRBV5-1	NA	TRBJ1-1
CASSRSSNEKLFF	TGTGCTAGCTCGCGGAGTTCTAATGAAAAACTGTTTTTT	NA	TRBV12-5	NA	TRBJ1-4